These 13 T cell receptor delta chains share one sample of origin, sequenced in a study of γδ T cells in repeated Plasmodium falciparum infection. TCRdb redid clone calling on the multiplex PCR reads using CATT. The top ten hold roughly 8.1% of the sample, which has 75,000 to 100,000 delta-chain clones, almost 1.5% seen once. Flow sorting of PBMC yielded separate Vgamma9/Vdelta2+ and Vdelta2-negative gammadelta T cell populations for bulk repertoire analysis. Sequencing used gamma-delta T cells from blood. These receptors came from a pool of human donors (malaria-infected and uninfected, not separated).

This clone has a handful of counts. It is likely a read error: a sequence one base away is far more abundant. Additional DNA sequences in this sample encode the identical CDR3. Here the V gene is TRDV1, but the J gene went uncalled; the D segment call TRDD3 is taken from the table without a DNA check. Germline V gives CDR1 TSWWSYY, CDR2 QGS. The CDR3 runs 25 residues. The CDR3 bases are TGTGCTCTTGATTCCCTACAATCTACTGGGGGATACTCCAACGCCAAAAAACCGTACACCGATAAACTCATCTTC. Amino acids: CALDSLQSTGGYSNAKKPYTDKLIF.

As concerns this clone: TCRdb has a much larger clone's protein, which differs at residue 7 from the translation of this DNA, likely because of a read error; what is shown is the protein translated from the DNA. The rearrangement links TRDV2 to TRDJ3, with 10 bases aligning to TRDD3. Assignment of the J gene here rests on matching the DNA to germline, because TCRdb gives none. Germline-derived CDR1 and CDR2 are GEAIGNYY and EKD. The V and J ends lost 2 bases and 3 bases, in that order; junction bases with no gene match: 15. The CDR3 contains 21 residues. CDR3 sequence: CACDKLLGDTKTNWDTRQMFF. CDR3 sequence (DNA): TGTGCCTGTGACAAGTTGTTGGGGGATACCAAAACGAACTGGGACACCCGACAGATGTTTTTC.

As concerns this clone: Translating this DNA gives a protein that differs at residue 8 from the TCRdb one, which belongs to a much larger clone; a read error is likely, and the protein shown is this translation. The genes are TRDV1 and TRDJ1; 12 bases are shared with TRDD3. No J gene is reported in TCRdb; it was inferred here by comparing the DNA with germline. Per the germline V gene, CDR1 is TSWWSYY and CDR2 is QGS. Trimming at V came to 4 bases and at J to 3 bases, leaving 21 bases not matched to a gene. This CDR3 is built from 21 residues. CDR3 in DNA: TGTGCTCTTGGGGGTGGGGCCTCCCTACTACTGGGGGATACAGGGCCCGATAAACTCATCTTT. Amino acids: CALGGGASLLLGDTGPDKLIF.

This clone occurred many times. Translating this DNA gives a protein that differs at residue 13 from the TCRdb one, which belongs to a much larger clone; a read error is likely, and the protein shown is this translation. The J gene was not called, though the V gene is TRDV1; the listed D gene, TRDD3, was not tested against the DNA. This CDR3 region has 15 residues. Germline CDR1 is TSWWSYY and CDR2 is QGS. The chain's CDR3 is CALGELPFCPDKPIF. As DNA, the CDR3 is TGTGCTCTTGGGGAACTACCCTTCTGCCCCGATAAACCCATCTTT.

The table lists this clone with a few counts. The translation of this DNA and the TCRdb protein of a much larger clone differ at residue 13, probably owing to a read error; the protein shown here is translated from the DNA. The chain employs TRDV2 and TRDJ3; 13 bases agree with TRDD3. Matching the DNA to germline supplied the J gene, which TCRdb does not give. Per the germline V gene, CDR1 is GEAIGNYY and CDR2 is EKD. CDR3 length equals 20 residues. The CDR3 DNA reads TGTGCCTGTGACACCCGTACTGGGGGATACGACTCCCGGGACACCCGACAGATGTTTTTC. Protein product: CACDTRTGGYDSRDTRQMFF.

To note about this clone: For this DNA, TCRdb reports the protein of a much larger clone, which diverges at residue 11, most likely from a read error; the protein presented here is translated directly from the DNA. This chain joins TRAV14/DV4 and TRDJ1; 7 nucleotides align to TRDD3. Germline V gene data show CDR1 as TSDPSYG and CDR2 as QGSYDQQN (reference sequence). The CDR3 is 15 amino acids. Written as DNA, the CDR3 is TGTTCCTCAACAGGGGGATCTTCGTACACCGGTAAACTCATCTTT. Encoded protein: CSSTGGSSYTGKLIF.

In its sample, this clone was seen a few times. TCRdb attributes to this sequence the protein of a much larger clone, which differs from the DNA translation at residue 5; a read error is likely, and the protein displayed is translated from the DNA. V is TRDV1 and J is TRDJ1, with TRDD3 matching 13 bases. TCRdb lists no J gene, so it was determined here by aligning the DNA to germline. Germline trimming cut 7 bases from V and 3 bases from J; bases unmatched to any gene: 23. CDR1 TSWWSYY and CDR2 QGS come from the germline V gene. CDR3 size: 21 residues. CDR3 coding DNA: TGTGCTCTTGAGGGGCCTTCCTACGAGCGACTGGGGGATACGGAAGCCGATAAACTCATCTTT. Translated, it gives CALEGPSYERLGDTEADKLIF.

A word on this clone: TCRdb records a much larger clone's protein for this DNA, with a difference at residue 12 that likely arises from a read error; the protein given is the translation of the DNA. This chain uses TRDV1 with TRDJ1; 10 bases line up with TRDD3. TCRdb records no J gene; here it was assigned by comparing the DNA to germline. Germline V gene sequence: CDR1 TSWWSYY, CDR2 QGS. With 5 bases clipped from V and 0 bases from J, the junction kept 15 bases outside the gene matches. This CDR3 is 19 amino acids long. The CDR3 sequence: CALGSPGGYGPLYTDKLIF. The CDR3, as DNA: TGTGCTCTTGGGTCCCCAGGGGGATACGGTCCTCTGTACACCGATAAACTCATCTTT.

This clone showed up just a few times. TCRdb assigns this DNA the protein of a much larger clone, which departs from its translation at residue 16; this likely reflects a read error, and the protein shown comes from translating the DNA. This rearrangement joins TRDV1 to TRDJ1; TRDD3 matches 10 bases. This CDR3 is built from 20 residues. The germline V gene has CDR1 TSWWSYY and CDR2 QGS. CDR3 loop: CALGELWPLLGDLYTGKLIF. The DNA for the CDR3 is TGTGCTCTTGGGGAACTATGGCCATTACTGGGGGATCTTTACACCGGTAAACTCATCTTT.

This clone was found a few times. A far larger clone is one nucleotide away, so this likely arose from a read error. The same CDR3 can be traced to other DNA sequences in this sample. For the V gene the call is TRDV2; the J gene has no call; the table names TRDD3, a call not compared with the DNA. Germline loops: CDR1 GEAIGNYY, CDR2 EKD. This CDR3 comprises 18 residues. In nucleotides, the CDR3 is TGTGCCTGTGACACTTGGGGATCCTGTAAGGGGAACACCGATAAACTCATTTTT. Its translation: CACDTWGSCKGNTDKLIF.

The table lists this clone with a few counts. One base separates it from a far larger clone, so it is likely a read error. Within the sample, other DNA sequences also encode this same CDR3. The chain is built from TRDV2 and TRDJ1; 9 bases match TRDD3. Since TCRdb gives no J gene, matching the DNA to germline was used here to assign it. The V gene's germline CDR1 is GEAIGNYY and CDR2 EKD. There are 22 residues in the CDR3. The CDR3 coding sequence is TGTGCCTGTGACAGGAATCCTACGAGAAGGGGATACGCGAGTAGGTACACTGATAAACTCATCTTT. Its protein is CACDRNPTRRGYASRYTDKLIF.

This clone was counted a few times. The CDR3 sequence: CALGELAFPGGLGLYTDKLIF. CDR3 sequence (DNA): TGTGCTCTTGGGGAACTAGCGTTCCCTGGGGGACTCGGATTGTACACCGATAAACTCATCTTT. The J gene is TRDJ1, the V gene TRDV1; TRDD3 matches 8 bases. The J gene, not given by TCRdb, was assigned here from a germline match of the nucleotide sequence. This CDR3 comprises 21 residues. V was clipped by 0 bases and J by 0 bases; unmatched bases: 18. The germline V gene encodes CDR1 TSWWSYY and CDR2 QGS.

This clone was observed a handful of times. A far larger clone is one nucleotide away, so this likely arose from a read error. Within the sample, other DNA sequences also encode this same CDR3. V is TRDV1 and J is TRDJ1; TRDD3 agrees at 10 bases. Here the J gene was assigned by germline matching of the DNA, as TCRdb has none. Germline V gives CDR1 TSWWSYY, CDR2 QGS. The CDR3 is made up of 23 amino acids. With 0 bases clipped from V and 1 base from J, the junction kept 23 bases outside the gene matches. The CDR3 loop reads CALGELVHSQGLYWGIRTDKLIF. DNA of the CDR3: TGTGCTCTTGGGGAACTAGTGCACTCCCAAGGGCTGTACTGGGGGATCCGCACCGATAAACTCATCTTT.